This T cell receptor (beta chain) was identified in a study of blood T cell repertoires in COVID-19. Across the study: Collection of acute and convalescent COVID-19 samples took place in the United States, Italy and Spain. In each case, the material was cDNA or gDNA derived from T cells, B-cell-depleted T cells, or PBMCs.

In the study's own analysis: Researchers report that nucleated cell counts were estimated from reference gene primer amplification. Assay: immunoSEQ multiplex PCR; the TCRdb copy retains only in-frame clones and omits some. That table gives V, J and clone size, and the DNA gave D and trimming. The sample has around 130,000 clones, approximately 84% seen once; the top ten hold approximately 1.5%. This clone was detected once. V lost 5 bases and J 5 bases, leaving 9 bases between the germline ends. CDR3 length: 11 amino acids. Germline assignment: CDR1 DFQATT and CDR2 SNEGSKA (reference sequence). Material: peripheral blood. The receptor's source is a man aged 60 to 69 with acute or convalescent COVID-19. The chain is built from TRBV20-1 and TRBJ2-5, with D maybe TRBD2 (6 bases). The CDR3 nucleotides are TGCAGTGCTCCCGCGGGGGAGACCCAGTACTTC. Translated, it gives CSAPAGETQYF.